These 7 T cell receptor beta chains originate from one sample sequenced in a study of technical replicates of blood from several donors. Clones were read by immunoSEQ multiplex PCR, and TCRdb kept only the in-frame ones, dropping some. The table has about 76,000 clones, 91% seen once. Material: T cells isolated from PBMCs. These receptors were obtained from a human donor in good health.

This chain connects TRBV6-6 to TRBJ1-5; maybe TRBD1 (5 bases). Germline CDR1 MNHNY, CDR2 SVGAGI (reference sequence). The V and J ends lost 11 bases and 0 bases respectively, with 8 bases between them. This CDR3 is 12 amino acids long. The CDR3 sequence is CAHRNSNQPQHF. DNA of the CDR3: TGTGCCCACAGGAATAGCAATCAGCCCCAGCATTTT.

This clone was observed once. The chain carries TRBV10-1 and TRBJ2-1; the match to TRBD1 covers 8 bases. Germline lookup yields CDR1 WNHNN and CDR2 SYGVQD (reference sequence). The junction had 11 bases not matched to a gene; V was cut back by 3 bases and J by 4 bases. The CDR3 has 17 amino acids. Here the CDR3 DNA reads TGCGCCAGCAGTGACTCCGGACAGGGACAGACTTACAATGAGCAGTTCTTC. Its translation: CASSDSGQGQTYNEQFF.

The CDR3 here is CASSDRGRVTEQFF. CDR3 nucleotides: TGTGCCAGCAGTGACAGGGGGCGCGTCACGGAGCAGTTCTTC. The gene calls are TRBV6-1 and TRBJ2-1, with TRBD1 matching 8 bases. V shed 3 bases and J 10 bases; nucleotides not matched to a gene: 8. The CDR3 has 14 amino acids. CDR1 and CDR2 from the germline V gene are MNHNS and SASEGT.

This chain joins TRBV19 and TRBJ2-7; D is possibly TRBD1 (5 bases). The V gene's germline CDR1 is LNHDA and CDR2 SQIVND (reference sequence). V lost 3 bases to trimming and J lost 0 bases, with 9 bases between them. CDR3 length equals 14 residues. The CDR3 loop is CASSIAGSSYEQYF. The CDR3 DNA reads as TGTGCCAGTAGTATCGCAGGGTCCTCCTACGAGCAGTACTTC.

The chain is built from TRBV11-2 and TRBJ2-7; 13 bases map to TRBD2. In germline, CDR1 is SGHAT, CDR2 FQNNGV. The CDR3 totals 15 residues. With 5 bases clipped from V and 4 bases from J, the junction kept 5 bases outside the gene matches. The CDR3: CASSPRLAGGYEQYF. In DNA, the CDR3 is TGTGCCAGCAGCCCCCGACTAGCGGGAGGTTACGAGCAGTACTTC.

V is TRBV30 and J is TRBJ1-5; D remains ambiguous. The CDR3 extends over 14 amino acids. V lost 5 bases and J 4 bases, leaving 15 bases between the germline ends. Germline loops: CDR1 GTSNPN, CDR2 SVGIG (reference sequence). Here the CDR3 DNA reads TGTGCCTGGGCGGGTACAGCCTTGAATCAGCCCCAGCATTTT. Translated: CAWAGTALNQPQHF.

This chain uses TRBV4-1 with TRBJ2-1, with 9 bases aligning to TRBD2. Germline assignment: CDR1 MGHRA and CDR2 YSYEKL. The CDR3 covers 16 residues. Trimming removed 0 bases from V and 7 bases from J; junction bases left unmatched: 7. Here the CDR3 reads CASSQDPGLATNEQFF. The CDR3, as DNA: TGCGCCAGCAGCCAAGATCCCGGACTAGCGACGAATGAGCAGTTCTTC.